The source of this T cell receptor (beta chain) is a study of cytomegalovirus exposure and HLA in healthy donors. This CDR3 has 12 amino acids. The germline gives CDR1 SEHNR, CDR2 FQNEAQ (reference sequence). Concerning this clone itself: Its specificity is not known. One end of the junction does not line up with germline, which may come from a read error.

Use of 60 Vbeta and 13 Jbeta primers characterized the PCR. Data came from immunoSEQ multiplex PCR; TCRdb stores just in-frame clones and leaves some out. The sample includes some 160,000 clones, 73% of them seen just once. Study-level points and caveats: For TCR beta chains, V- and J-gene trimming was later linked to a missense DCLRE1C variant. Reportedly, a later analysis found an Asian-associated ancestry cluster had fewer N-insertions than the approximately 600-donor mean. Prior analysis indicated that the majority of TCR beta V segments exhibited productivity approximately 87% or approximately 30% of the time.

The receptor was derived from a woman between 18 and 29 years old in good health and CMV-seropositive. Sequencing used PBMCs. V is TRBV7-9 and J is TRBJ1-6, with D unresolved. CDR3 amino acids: CSSSLTDSPLHF. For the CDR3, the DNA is TGTTCCAGCAGCCTTACGGATTCACCCCTCCACTTT. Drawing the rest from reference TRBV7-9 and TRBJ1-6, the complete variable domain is DTGVSQNPRHKITKRGQNVTFRCDPISEHNRLYWYRQTLGQGPEFLTYFQNEAQLEKSRLLSDRFSAERPKGSFSTLEIQRTEQGDSAMYLCSSSLTDSPLHFGNGTRLTVT.